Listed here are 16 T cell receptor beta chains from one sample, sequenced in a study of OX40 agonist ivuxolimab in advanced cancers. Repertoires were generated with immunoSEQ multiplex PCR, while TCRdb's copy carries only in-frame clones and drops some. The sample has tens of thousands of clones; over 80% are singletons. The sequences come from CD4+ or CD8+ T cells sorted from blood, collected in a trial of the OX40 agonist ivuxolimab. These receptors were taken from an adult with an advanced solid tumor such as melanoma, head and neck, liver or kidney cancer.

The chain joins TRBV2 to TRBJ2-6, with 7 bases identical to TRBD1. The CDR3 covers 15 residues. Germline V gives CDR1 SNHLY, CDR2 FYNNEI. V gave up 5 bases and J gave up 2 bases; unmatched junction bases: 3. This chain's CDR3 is CASSRTGAGANVLTF. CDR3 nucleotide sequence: TGTGCCAGCAGTCGTACAGGGGCTGGGGCCAACGTCCTGACTTTC. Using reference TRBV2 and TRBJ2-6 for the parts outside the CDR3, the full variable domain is EPEVTQTPSHQVTQMGQEVILRCVPISNHLYFYWYRQILGQKVEFLVSFYNNEISEKSEIFDDQFSVERPDGSNFTLKIRSTKLEDSAMYFCASSRTGAGANVLTFGAGSRLTVL.

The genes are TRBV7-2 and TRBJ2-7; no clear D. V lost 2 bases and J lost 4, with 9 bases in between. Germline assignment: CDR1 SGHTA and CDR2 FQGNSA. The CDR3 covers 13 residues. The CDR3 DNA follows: TGTGCCAGCAGCTTAACGACCAAGTACGAGCAGTACTTC. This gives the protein CASSLTTKYEQYF.

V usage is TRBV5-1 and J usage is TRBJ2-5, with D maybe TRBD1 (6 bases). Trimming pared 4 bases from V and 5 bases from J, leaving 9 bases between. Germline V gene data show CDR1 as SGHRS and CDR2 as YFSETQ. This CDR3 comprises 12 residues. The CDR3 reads CASSDQGETQYF. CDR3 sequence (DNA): TGCGCCAGCAGCGACCAGGGGGAGACCCAGTACTTC.

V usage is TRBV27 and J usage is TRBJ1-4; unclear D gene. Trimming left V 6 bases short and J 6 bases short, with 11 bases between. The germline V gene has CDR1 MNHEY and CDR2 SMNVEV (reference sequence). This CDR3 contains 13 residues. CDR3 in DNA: TGTGCCAGCAGCCGTGTTACCTATGAAAAACTGTTTTTT. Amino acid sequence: CASSRVTYEKLFF. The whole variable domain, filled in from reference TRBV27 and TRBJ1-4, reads EAQVTQNPRYLITVTGKKLTVTCSQNMNHEYMSWYRQDPGLGLRQIYYSMNVEVTDKGDVPEGYKVSRKEKRNFPLILESPSPNQTSLYFCASSRVTYEKLFFGSGTQLSVL.

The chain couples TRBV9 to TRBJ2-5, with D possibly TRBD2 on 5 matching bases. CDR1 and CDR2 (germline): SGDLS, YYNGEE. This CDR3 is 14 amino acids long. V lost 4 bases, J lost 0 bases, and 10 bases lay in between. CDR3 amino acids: CASSPRTDQETQYF. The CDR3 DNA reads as TGTGCCAGCAGCCCCCGGACTGACCAAGAGACCCAGTACTTC. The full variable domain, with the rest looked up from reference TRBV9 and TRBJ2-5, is DSGVTQTPKHLITATGQRVTLRCSPRSGDLSVYWYQQSLDQGLQFLIQYYNGEERAKGNILERFSAQQFPDLHSELNLSSLELGDSALYFCASSPRTDQETQYFGPGTRLLVL.

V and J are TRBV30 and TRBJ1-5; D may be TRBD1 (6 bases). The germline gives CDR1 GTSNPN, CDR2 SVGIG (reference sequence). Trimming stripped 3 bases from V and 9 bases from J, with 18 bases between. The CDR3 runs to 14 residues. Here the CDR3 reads CAWSDRDTKAPQHF. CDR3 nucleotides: TGTGCCTGGAGCGACCGGGACACCAAAGCGCCCCAGCATTTT.

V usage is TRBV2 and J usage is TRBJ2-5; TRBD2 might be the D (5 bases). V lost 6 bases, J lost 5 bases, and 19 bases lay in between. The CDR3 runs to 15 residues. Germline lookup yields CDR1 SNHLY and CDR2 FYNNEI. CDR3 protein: CASRKSGGLMETQYF. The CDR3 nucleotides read TGTGCCAGCAGAAAATCAGGTGGACTGATGGAGACCCAGTACTTC.

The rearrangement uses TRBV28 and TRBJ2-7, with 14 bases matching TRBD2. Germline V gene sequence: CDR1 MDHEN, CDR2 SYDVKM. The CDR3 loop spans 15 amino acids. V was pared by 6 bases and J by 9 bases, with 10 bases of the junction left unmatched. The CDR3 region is CASSPPGLAGGGQYF. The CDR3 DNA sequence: TGTGCCAGCAGCCCCCCCGGACTAGCGGGAGGAGGGCAGTACTTC.

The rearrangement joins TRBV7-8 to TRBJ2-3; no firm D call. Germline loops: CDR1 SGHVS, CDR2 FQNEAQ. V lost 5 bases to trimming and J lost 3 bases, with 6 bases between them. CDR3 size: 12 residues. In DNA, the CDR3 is TGTGCCAGCAGCCTGATGACAGATACGCAGTATTTT. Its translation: CASSLMTDTQYF.

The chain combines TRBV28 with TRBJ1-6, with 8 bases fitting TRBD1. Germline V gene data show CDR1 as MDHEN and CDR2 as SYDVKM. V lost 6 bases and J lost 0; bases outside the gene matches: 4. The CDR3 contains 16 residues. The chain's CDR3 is CASRDRGSSYNSPLHF. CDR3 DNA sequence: TGTGCCAGCAGAGACAGGGGCAGCTCCTATAATTCACCCCTCCACTTT.

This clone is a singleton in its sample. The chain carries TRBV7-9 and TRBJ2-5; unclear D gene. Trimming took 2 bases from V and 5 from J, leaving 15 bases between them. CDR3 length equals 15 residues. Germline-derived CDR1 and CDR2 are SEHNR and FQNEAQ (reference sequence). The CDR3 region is CASSLNNWVWETQYF. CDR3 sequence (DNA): TGTGCCAGCAGCTTAAATAATTGGGTTTGGGAGACCCAGTACTTC.

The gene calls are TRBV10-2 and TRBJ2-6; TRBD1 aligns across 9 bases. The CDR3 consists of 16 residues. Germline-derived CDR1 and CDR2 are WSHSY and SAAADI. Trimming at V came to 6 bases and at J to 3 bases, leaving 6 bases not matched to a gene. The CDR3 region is CASREQGASGANVLTF. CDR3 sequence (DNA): TGCGCCAGCAGGGAACAGGGGGCTAGTGGGGCCAACGTCCTGACTTTC.

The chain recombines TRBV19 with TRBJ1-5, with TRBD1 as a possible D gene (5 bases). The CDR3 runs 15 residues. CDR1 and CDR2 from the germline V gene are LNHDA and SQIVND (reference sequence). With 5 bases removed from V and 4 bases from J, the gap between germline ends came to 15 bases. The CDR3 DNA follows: TGTGCCAGTAGTTTAATGCTGGGGCAGAATCAGCCCCAGCATTTT. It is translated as CASSLMLGQNQPQHF.

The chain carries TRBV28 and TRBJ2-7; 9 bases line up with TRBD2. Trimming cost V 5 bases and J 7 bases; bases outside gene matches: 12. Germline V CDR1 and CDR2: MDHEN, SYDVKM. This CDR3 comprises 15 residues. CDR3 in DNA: TGTGCCAGCAGTCCAGCGGGAGGCAACTCCCAAGAGCAGTACTTC. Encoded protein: CASSPAGGNSQEQYF.

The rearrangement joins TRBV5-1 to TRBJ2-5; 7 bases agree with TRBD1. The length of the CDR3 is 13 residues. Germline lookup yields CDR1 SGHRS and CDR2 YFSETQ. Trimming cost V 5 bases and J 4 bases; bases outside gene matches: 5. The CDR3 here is CASSTRQGETQYF. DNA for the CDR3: TGCGCCAGCAGTACCCGACAGGGAGAGACCCAGTACTTC.

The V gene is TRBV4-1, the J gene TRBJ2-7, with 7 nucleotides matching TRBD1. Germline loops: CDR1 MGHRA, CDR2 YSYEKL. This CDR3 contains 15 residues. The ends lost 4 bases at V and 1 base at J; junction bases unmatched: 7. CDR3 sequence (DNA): TGCGCCAGCAGCCTGTCGCTGGGACAGTCCTACGAGCAGTACTTC. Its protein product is CASSLSLGQSYEQYF.